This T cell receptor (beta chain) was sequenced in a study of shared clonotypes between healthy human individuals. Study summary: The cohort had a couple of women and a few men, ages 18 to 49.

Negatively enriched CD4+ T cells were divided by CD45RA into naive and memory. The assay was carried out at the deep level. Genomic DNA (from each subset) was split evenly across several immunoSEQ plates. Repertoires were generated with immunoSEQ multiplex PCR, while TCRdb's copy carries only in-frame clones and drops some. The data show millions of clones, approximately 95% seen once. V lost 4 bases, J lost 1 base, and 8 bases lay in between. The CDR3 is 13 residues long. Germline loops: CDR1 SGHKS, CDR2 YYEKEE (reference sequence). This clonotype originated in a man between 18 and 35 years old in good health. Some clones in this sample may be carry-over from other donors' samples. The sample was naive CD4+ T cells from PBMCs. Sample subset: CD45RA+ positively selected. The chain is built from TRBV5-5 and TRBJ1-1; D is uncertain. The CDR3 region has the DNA TGTGCCAGCAGCATAAAGGCGAACACTGAAGCTTTCTTT. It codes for CASSIKANTEAFF. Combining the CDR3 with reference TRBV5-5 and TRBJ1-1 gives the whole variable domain DAGVTQSPTHLIKTRGQQVTLRCSPISGHKSVSWYQQVLGQGPQFIFQYYEKEERGRGNFPDRFSARQFPNYSSELNVNALLLGDSALYLCASSIKANTEAFFGQGTRLTVV.